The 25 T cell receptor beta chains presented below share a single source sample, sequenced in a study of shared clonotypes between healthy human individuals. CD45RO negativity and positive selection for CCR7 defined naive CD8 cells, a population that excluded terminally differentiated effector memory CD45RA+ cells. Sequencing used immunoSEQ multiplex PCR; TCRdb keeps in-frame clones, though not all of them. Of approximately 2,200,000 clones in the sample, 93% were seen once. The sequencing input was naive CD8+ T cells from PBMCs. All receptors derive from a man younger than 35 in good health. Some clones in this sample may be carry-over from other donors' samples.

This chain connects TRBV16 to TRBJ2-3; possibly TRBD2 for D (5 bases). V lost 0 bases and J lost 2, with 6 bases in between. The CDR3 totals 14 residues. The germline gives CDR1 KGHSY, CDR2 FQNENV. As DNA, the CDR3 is TGTGCCAGCAGCCAATCCGGGGTCACAGATACGCAGTATTTT. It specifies CASSQSGVTDTQYF.

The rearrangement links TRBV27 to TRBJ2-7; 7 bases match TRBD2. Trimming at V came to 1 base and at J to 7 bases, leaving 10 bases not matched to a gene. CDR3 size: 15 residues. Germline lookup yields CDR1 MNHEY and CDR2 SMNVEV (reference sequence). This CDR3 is CASSLWTRGEREQYF. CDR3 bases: TGTGCCAGCAGTTTATGGACCCGGGGGGAAAGAGAGCAGTACTTC.

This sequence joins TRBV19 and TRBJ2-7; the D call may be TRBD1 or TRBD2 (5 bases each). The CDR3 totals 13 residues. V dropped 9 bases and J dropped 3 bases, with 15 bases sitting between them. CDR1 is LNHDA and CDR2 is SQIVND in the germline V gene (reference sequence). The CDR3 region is CASRDPGLYEQYF. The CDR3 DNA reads TGTGCCAGCCGGGACCCAGGGCTCTACGAGCAGTACTTC. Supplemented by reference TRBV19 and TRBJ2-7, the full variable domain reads DGGITQSPKYLFRKEGQNVTLSCEQNLNHDAMYWYRQDPGQGLRLIYYSQIVNDFQKGDIAEGYSVSREKKESFPLTVTSAQKNPTAFYLCASRDPGLYEQYFGPGTRLTVT.

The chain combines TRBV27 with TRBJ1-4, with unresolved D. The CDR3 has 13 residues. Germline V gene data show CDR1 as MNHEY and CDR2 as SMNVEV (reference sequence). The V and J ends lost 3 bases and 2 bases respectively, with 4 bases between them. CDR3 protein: CASSLRTNEKLFF. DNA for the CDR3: TGTGCCAGCAGTTTGAGGACTAATGAAAAACTGTTTTTT. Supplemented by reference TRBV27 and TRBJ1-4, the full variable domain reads EAQVTQNPRYLITVTGKKLTVTCSQNMNHEYMSWYRQDPGLGLRQIYYSMNVEVTDKGDVPEGYKVSRKEKRNFPLILESPSPNQTSLYFCASSLRTNEKLFFGSGTQLSVL.

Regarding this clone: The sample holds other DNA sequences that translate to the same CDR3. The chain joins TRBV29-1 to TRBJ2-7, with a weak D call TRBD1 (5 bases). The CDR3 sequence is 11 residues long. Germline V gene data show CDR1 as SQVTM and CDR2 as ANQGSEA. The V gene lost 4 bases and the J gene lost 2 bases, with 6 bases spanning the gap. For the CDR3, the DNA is TGCAGCGTTGGACAGACCTACGAGCAGTACTTC. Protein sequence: CSVGQTYEQYF.

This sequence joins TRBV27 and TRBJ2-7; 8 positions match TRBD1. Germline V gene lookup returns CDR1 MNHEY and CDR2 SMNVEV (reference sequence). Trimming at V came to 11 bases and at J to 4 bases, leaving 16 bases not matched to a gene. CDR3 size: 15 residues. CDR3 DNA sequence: TGTGCCGCTTCCTCTCCCGCGACAGGGGCTTACGAGCAGTACTTC. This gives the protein CAASSPATGAYEQYF.

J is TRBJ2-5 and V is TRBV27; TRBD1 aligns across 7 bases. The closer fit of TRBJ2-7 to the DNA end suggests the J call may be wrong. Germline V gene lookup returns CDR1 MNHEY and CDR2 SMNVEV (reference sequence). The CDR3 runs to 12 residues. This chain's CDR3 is CASSMTGNEQYF. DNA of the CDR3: TGTGCCAGCAGTATGACAGGGAACGAGCAGTACTTC.

Here the CDR3 reads CASSYDRGLLNTGELFF. Here the CDR3 DNA reads TGTGCCAGCAGTTATGACAGGGGGCTGTTGAACACCGGGGAGCTGTTTTTT. The chain carries TRBV13 and TRBJ2-2; TRBD1 matches at 10 bases. V gave up 6 bases and J gave up 1 base; unmatched junction bases: 8. Germline values: CDR1 PRHDT, CDR2 FYEKMQ (reference sequence). The CDR3 spans 17 residues.

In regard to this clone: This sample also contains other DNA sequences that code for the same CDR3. DNA for the CDR3: TGTGCCACCTCTCGTAGCTCTGGGGCCAACGTCCTGACTTTC. Translated, it gives CATSRSSGANVLTF. The genes are TRBV15 and TRBJ2-6; D gene ambiguous. Per germline, CDR1 LNHNV and CDR2 YYDKDF (reference sequence). The CDR3 length is 14 residues. V lost 8 bases to trimming and J lost 0 bases, with 8 bases between them.

The CDR3 DNA follows: TGCGCCAGCAGCCAAGTTCAGACAGGGGAGGCGTACAATGAGCAGTTCTTC. It translates to CASSQVQTGEAYNEQFF. The chain carries TRBV4-3 and TRBJ2-1; 8 bases align to TRBD1. Germline V lookup: CDR1 LGHNA, CDR2 YSLEER. Trimming took 1 base from V and 4 from J; bases not matched to a gene: 9. CDR3 length: 17 residues.

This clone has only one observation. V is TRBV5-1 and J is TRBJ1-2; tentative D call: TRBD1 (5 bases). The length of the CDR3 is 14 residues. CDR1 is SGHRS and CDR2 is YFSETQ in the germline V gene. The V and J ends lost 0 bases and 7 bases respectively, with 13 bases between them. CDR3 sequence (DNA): TGCGCCAGCAGCTTGGCGCCAGGGCCTGGTGGCTACACCTTC. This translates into CASSLAPGPGGYTF.

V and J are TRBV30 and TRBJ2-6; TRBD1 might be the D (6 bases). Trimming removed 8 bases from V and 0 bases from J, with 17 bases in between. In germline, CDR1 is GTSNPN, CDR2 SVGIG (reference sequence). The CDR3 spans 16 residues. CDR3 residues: CAGWYREPSGANVLTF. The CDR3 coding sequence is TGTGCCGGGTGGTACAGGGAACCCTCTGGGGCCAACGTCCTGACTTTC.

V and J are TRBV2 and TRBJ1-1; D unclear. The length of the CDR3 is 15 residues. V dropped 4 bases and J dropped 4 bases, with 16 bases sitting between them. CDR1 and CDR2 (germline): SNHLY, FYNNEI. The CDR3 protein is CASSGVGFQSTEAFF. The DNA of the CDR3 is TGTGCCAGCAGTGGGGTAGGATTCCAGAGCACTGAAGCTTTCTTT.

The CDR3 DNA reads TGTGCCAGCAGCCCAGCGTATTCCACCTACAATGAGCAGTTCTTC. This gives the protein CASSPAYSTYNEQFF. The gene calls are TRBV7-6 and TRBJ2-1; no reliable D call. V lost 5 bases to trimming and J lost 2 bases, with 13 bases between them. The CDR3 runs to 15 residues. Germline V gives CDR1 SGHVS, CDR2 FNYEAQ.

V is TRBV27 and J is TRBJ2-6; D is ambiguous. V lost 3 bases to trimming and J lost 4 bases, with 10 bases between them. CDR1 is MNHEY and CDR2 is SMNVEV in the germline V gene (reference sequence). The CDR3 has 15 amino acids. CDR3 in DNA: TGTGCCAGCAGTTTTAACAGCTTGGGGGCCAACGTCCTGACTTTC. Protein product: CASSFNSLGANVLTF.

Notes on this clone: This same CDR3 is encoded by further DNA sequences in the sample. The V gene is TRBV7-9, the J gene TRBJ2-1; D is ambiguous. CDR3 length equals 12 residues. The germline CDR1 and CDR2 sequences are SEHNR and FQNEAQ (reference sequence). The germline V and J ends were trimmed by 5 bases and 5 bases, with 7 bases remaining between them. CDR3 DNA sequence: TGTGCCAGCAGCCCCGGTAACAATGAGCAGTTCTTC. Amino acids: CASSPGNNEQFF.

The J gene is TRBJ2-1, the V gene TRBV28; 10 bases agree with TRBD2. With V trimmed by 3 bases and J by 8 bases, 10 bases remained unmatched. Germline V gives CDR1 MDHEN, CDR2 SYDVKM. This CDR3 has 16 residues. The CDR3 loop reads CASSFRSGRVFDEQFF. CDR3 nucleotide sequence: TGTGCCAGCAGTTTTCGGAGCGGGAGGGTTTTCGATGAGCAGTTCTTC. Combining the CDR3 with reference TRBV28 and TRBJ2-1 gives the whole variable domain DVKVTQSSRYLVKRTGEKVFLECVQDMDHENMFWYRQDPGLGLRLIYFSYDVKMKEKGDIPEGYSVSREKKERFSLILESASTNQTSMYLCASSFRSGRVFDEQFFGPGTRLTVL.

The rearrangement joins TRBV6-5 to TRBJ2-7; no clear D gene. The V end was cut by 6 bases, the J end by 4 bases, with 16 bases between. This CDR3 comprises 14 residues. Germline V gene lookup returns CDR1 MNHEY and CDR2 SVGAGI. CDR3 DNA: TGTGCCAGCAGCCCGTCCCCTGCGTCGTACGAGCAGTACTTC. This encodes CASSPSPASYEQYF.

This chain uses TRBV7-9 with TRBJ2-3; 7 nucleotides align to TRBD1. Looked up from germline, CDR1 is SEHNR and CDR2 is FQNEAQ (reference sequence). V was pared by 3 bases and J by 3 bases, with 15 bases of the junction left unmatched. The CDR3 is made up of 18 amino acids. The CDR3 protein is CASSFSGTAPWETDTQYF. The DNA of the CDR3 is TGTGCCAGCAGCTTTTCCGGGACAGCGCCTTGGGAAACAGATACGCAGTATTTT. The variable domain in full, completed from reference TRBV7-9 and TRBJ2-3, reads DTGVSQNPRHKITKRGQNVTFRCDPISEHNRLYWYRQTLGQGPEFLTYFQNEAQLEKSRLLSDRFSAERPKGSFSTLEIQRTEQGDSAMYLCASSFSGTAPWETDTQYFGPGTRLTVL.

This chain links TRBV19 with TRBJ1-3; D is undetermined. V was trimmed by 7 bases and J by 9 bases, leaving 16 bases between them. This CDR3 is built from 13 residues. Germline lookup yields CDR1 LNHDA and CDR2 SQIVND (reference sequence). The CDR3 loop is CASIPGPRGTIYF. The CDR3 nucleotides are TGTGCCAGTATTCCGGGCCCTCGGGGCACCATATATTTT.

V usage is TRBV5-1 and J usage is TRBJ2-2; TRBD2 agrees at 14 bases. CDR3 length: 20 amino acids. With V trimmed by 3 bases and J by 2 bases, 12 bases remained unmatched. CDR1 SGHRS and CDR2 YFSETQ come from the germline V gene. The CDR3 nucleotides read TGCGCCAGCAGCTCCCATCCAACGACTAGCGGGAGGGTTAACACCGGGGAGCTGTTTTTT. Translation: CASSSHPTTSGRVNTGELFF.

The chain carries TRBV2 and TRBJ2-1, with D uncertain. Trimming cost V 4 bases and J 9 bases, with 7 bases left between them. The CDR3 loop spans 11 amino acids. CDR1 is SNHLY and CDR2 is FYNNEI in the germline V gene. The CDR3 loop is CASSGLGEQFF. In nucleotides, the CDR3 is TGTGCCAGCAGTGGACTCGGTGAGCAGTTCTTC. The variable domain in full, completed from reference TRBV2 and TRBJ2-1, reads EPEVTQTPSHQVTQMGQEVILRCVPISNHLYFYWYRQILGQKVEFLVSFYNNEISEKSEIFDDQFSVERPDGSNFTLKIRSTKLEDSAMYFCASSGLGEQFFGPGTRLTVL.

CDR3 DNA sequence: TGTGCCAGCAGCTCGCGAGGGCGGGGGTCCTACGAGCAGTACTTC. Encoded protein: CASSSRGRGSYEQYF. The rearrangement links TRBV13 to TRBJ2-7; 7 bases fit TRBD2. The length of the CDR3 is 15 residues. Looked up from germline, CDR1 is PRHDT and CDR2 is FYEKMQ (reference sequence). V shed 4 bases and J 1 base; nucleotides not matched to a gene: 7.

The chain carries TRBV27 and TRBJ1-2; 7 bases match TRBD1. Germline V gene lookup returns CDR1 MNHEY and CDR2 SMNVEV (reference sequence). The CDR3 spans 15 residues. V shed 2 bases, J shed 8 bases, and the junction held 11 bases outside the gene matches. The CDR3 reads CASSLTRTGAAGYTF. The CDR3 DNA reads TGTGCCAGCAGTTTAACTCGAACAGGGGCGGCGGGCTACACCTTC.

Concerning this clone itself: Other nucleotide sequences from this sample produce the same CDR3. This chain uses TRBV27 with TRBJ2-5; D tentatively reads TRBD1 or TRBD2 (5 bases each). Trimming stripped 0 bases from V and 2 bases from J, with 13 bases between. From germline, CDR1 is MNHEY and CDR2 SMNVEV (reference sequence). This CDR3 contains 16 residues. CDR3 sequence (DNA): TGTGCCAGCAGTTTATCTCCTGGGACGGCTCAAGAGACCCAGTACTTC. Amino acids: CASSLSPGTAQETQYF.